Listed below are T cell receptor beta chains from one sample, sequenced in a study of blood T cell repertoires in COVID-19. Repertoires were generated with immunoSEQ multiplex PCR, while TCRdb's copy carries only in-frame clones and drops some. The sample records some 280,000 clones, around nine tenths being singletons. The specimen sequenced was peripheral blood. The receptors were sampled from a woman between 40 and 55 years old who had recovered from COVID-19. Both conserved end residues are part of each CDR3. A D gene is named only where the DNA matches it firmly. Clone size is stated in some rows and not others, as once, few, many or a class when expanded.

V gene	J gene	clone size	CDR3 length	D gene	CDR3 DNA	CDR3 protein
TRBV27	TRBJ2-3	-	16	TRBD2	TGTGCCAGCAGTTTGTCCCGACTAGCGGGAGGCGATACGCAGTATTTT	CASSLSRLAGGDTQYF
TRBV28	TRBJ2-7	-	16	TRBD2	TGTGCCAGCAGTTCCCAAACAGGAGGGAGGGTCTACGAGCAGTACTTC	CASSSQTGGRVYEQYF
TRBV30	TRBJ2-3	-	15	-	TGTGCCTCAGGCCGATCTGCTTGGGGGGCAGATACGCAGTATTTT	CASGRSAWGADTQYF
TRBV19	TRBJ2-6	-	15	-	TGTGCCAGTAGTATTTCGGGTGCCGGGGCCAACGTCCTGACTTTC	CASSISGAGANVLTF
TRBV7-6	TRBJ2-5	-	15	-	TGTGCCAGCAGCTCTAGCGCCGGGCCCCCGGGGACCCAGTACTTC	CASSSSAGPPGTQYF
TRBV6-4	TRBJ2-1	-	17	TRBD2	TGTGCCAGCAGTGACCCCCCAGGTGGGAGGGCCTACAATGAGCAGTTCTTC	CASSDPPGGRAYNEQFF
TRBV5-4	TRBJ2-5	-	16	TRBD2	TGTGCCAGCAGCTTGTCGGTCCTAGCGGGAGTAGAGACCCAGTACTTC	CASSLSVLAGVETQYF
TRBV3-1/TRBV3-2	TRBJ2-1	-	17	-	TGTGCCAGCAGCCAAGATCTTCCGACTACTTCCTACAATGAGCAGTTCTTC	CASSQDLPTTSYNEQFF
TRBV18	TRBJ1-6	-	15	TRBD1	TGTGCCAGCTCACCTGCCGGGACAGCTGATTCACCCCTCCACTTT	CASSPAGTADSPLHF
TRBV30	TRBJ2-2	once	14	-	TGTGCCTGGAGTGTACTAACTAGCACCGGGGAGCTGTTTTTT	CAWSVLTSTGELFF
TRBV24-1	TRBJ2-1	once	14	-	TGTGCCACCAGTGACCCCGCCCACCGGGATGAGCAGTTCTTC	CATSDPAHRDEQFF
TRBV9	TRBJ2-1	-	15	TRBD2	TGTGCCAGCAGCCCCCCTGGCGGGAGTACGCGGGAGCAGTTCTTC	CASSPPGGSTREQFF
TRBV9	TRBJ2-3	-	17	-	TGTGCCAGCAGCCCCCACCGGGGAGGTTTGGGCACAGATACGCAGTATTTT	CASSPHRGGLGTDTQYF
TRBV7-2	TRBJ2-1	once	18	TRBD2	TGTGCCAGCAGCTTAGCCCCCTTCGCGGGAGAACGGTACAATGAGCAGTTCTTC	CASSLAPFAGERYNEQFF
TRBV6-1	TRBJ2-1	once	16	TRBD1	TGTGCCAGCAGAGAAGGAGGGGGGACAGGGGTTTGGGAGCAGTTCTTC	CASREGGGTGVWEQFF
TRBV28	TRBJ1-2	few	12	-	TGTGCCAGCATGAGGGCGGGCTATGGCTACACCTTC	CASMRAGYGYTF
TRBV21-1	TRBJ2-1	-	17	-	TGTGCCAGCAGCAAAGATGGGCCCTACGGCCCCTACAATGAGCAGTTCTTC	CASSKDGPYGPYNEQFF
TRBV19	TRBJ2-1	-	20	-	TGTGCCAGTAGTATAGATCCAGGACACACCGGGTGGCGGGGATACAATGAGCAGTTCTTC	CASSIDPGHTGWRGYNEQFF
TRBV5-1	TRBJ2-1	-	15	TRBD2	TGCGCCAGCAGCCCCGGTCGGGAGGGGTTCAATGAGCAGTTCTTC	CASSPGREGFNEQFF
TRBV6-5	TRBJ2-1	-	15	TRBD2	TGTGCCAGCAGTTATGGACTAGCGGGAGGGGGAGAGCAGTTCTTC	CASSYGLAGGGEQFF
TRBV6-1	TRBJ2-3	-	16	TRBD2	TGTGCCAGCAGTGAGTTAGGGACTAGCGAGACAGATACGCAGTATTTT	CASSELGTSETDTQYF
TRBV19	TRBJ1-6	-	13	-	TGTGCCAGTATGCGGACAGACAATTCACCCCTCCACTTT	CASMRTDNSPLHF
TRBV21-1	TRBJ1-1	-	14	-	TGTGCCAGCAGCAAAGAGTCAGGGTACACTGAAGCTTTCTTT	CASSKESGYTEAFF
TRBV19	TRBJ2-1	-	13	TRBD2	TGTGCCAGTGGAGCCGGGGGGGGGCGTGAGCAGTTCTTC	CASGAGGGREQFF
TRBV18	TRBJ2-2	-	14	-	TGTGCCAGCTCATCGCCAGTTCGCACCGGGGAGCTGTTTTTT	CASSSPVRTGELFF
TRBV2	TRBJ1-1	-	15	TRBD1	TGTGCCAGCAGGCGACCCAAACAGGGGGGCACTGAAGCTTTCTTT	CASRRPKQGGTEAFF
TRBV6-6	TRBJ2-5	-	11	-	TGTGCCAGCAGTTATCTAGAGACCCAGTACTTC	CASSYLETQYF
TRBV5-4	TRBJ1-2	-	13	-	TGTGCCAGCAGCTTCGACAGGAACTATGGCTACACCTTC	CASSFDRNYGYTF
TRBV27	TRBJ2-3	few	14	TRBD2	TGTGCCAGCGTCGGACTAGCGGACACAGATACGCAGTATTTT	CASVGLADTDTQYF
TRBV6-1	TRBJ1-4	-	13	TRBD1	TGTGCCAGCAGTGAAGGACAGGGGGGAAAACTGTTTTTT	CASSEGQGGKLFF
TRBV25-1	TRBJ1-1	-	11	-	TGTGCCAGCAGTGACTACACTGAAGCTTTCTTT	CASSDYTEAFF
TRBV7-8	TRBJ1-2	-	15	-	TGTGCCAGCAGCTCCGATTGGGGCTATGGGTCGGGCTACACCTTC	CASSSDWGYGSGYTF
TRBV30	TRBJ2-7	-	14	-	TGTGCCTGGAGTACAGGGTCCTTCTCCTACGAGCAGTACTTC	CAWSTGSFSYEQYF
TRBV6-4	TRBJ1-5	-	16	-	TGTGCCAGCAGGGCTAAGGACAGCTATAGCAATCAGCCCCAGCATTTT	CASRAKDSYSNQPQHF
TRBV9	TRBJ1-2	-	15	TRBD1	TGTGCCAGCAGCGTAGCGGGCTCTACAGGGGACGGCTACACCTTC	CASSVAGSTGDGYTF
TRBV28	TRBJ2-7	-	16	TRBD1	TGTGCCAGCAGCCCGACTGGACAGGGCGAACCCTACGAGCAGTACTTC	CASSPTGQGEPYEQYF
TRBV10-3	TRBJ2-7	-	13	TRBD1	TGTGCCACCAGAGACAGGGAGTTGGCCGAGCAGTACTTC	CATRDRELAEQYF
TRBV14	TRBJ2-7	-	14	-	TGTGCCAGCAGCCAAGGACAGCATGCGAGTGAGCAGTACTTC	CASSQGQHASEQYF
TRBV10-1	TRBJ2-7	-	15	TRBD2	TGCGCCAGCAGTGTGGGAGCGGGGGCGTCCTACGAGCAGTACTTC	CASSVGAGASYEQYF
TRBV6-5	TRBJ1-1	-	13	-	TGTGCCAGTTCCCGGGTCGGGAACACTGAAGCTTTCTTT	CASSRVGNTEAFF
TRBV7-9	TRBJ2-7	-	15	TRBD1	TGTGCCAGCAGCCAAAGATCGGCAGGGGGTTACGAGCAGTACTTC	CASSQRSAGGYEQYF
TRBV19	TRBJ2-1	-	15	TRBD2	TGTGCCAGTAGTACGGCTAGCGGGATTAGGAGTGAGCAGTTCTTC	CASSTASGIRSEQFF
TRBV2	TRBJ1-6	once	14	TRBD1	TGTGCCAGCAATGACAGGGGGCGCAATTCACCCCTCCACTTT	CASNDRGRNSPLHF
TRBV11-3	TRBJ1-1	-	15	TRBD1	TGTGCCAGCAGCCCCGGGGACAGCTGGAACACTGAAGCTTTCTTT	CASSPGDSWNTEAFF
TRBV28	TRBJ2-7	-	13	TRBD2	TGTGCCAGCAGTTTTCAAGCGGGAGGCGAGCAGTACTTC	CASSFQAGGEQYF
TRBV28	TRBJ2-6	-	17	TRBD1	TGTGCCAGCAGGCCGGGACAGGGGCTCTCTGGGGCCAACGTCCTGACTTTC	CASRPGQGLSGANVLTF
TRBV14	TRBJ1-2	-	14	-	TGTGCCAGCAGCGCTACCCCTTTAGAGCGGGGCTACACCTTC	CASSATPLERGYTF
TRBV7-6	TRBJ2-7	-	12	-	TGTGCCAGCAGCTCTTCCTCGGACGAGCAGTACTTC	CASSSSSDEQYF
TRBV6-6	TRBJ2-1	-	15	-	TGTGCCAGCAGTTCATCGAGGATCTCCTACAATGAGCAGTTCTTC	CASSSSRISYNEQFF
TRBV14	TRBJ2-2	-	19	TRBD1	TGTGCCAGCAGCCGGTCGGATGTCCGAGACAGGGGTAACACCGGGGAGCTGTTTTTT	CASSRSDVRDRGNTGELFF
TRBV5-1	TRBJ2-7	once	14	-	TGCGCCAGCAGCTTCAGGACGGACTTCTACGAGCAGTACTTC	CASSFRTDFYEQYF
TRBV9	TRBJ1-3	-	17	-	TGTGCCAGCAGCGAGGACGGAGGTCCCGATACTGGAAACACCATATATTTT	CASSEDGGPDTGNTIYF
TRBV14	TRBJ2-2	once	17	TRBD1	TGTGCCAGCAGCCAGTTTGGTCAGGGGGCTAAAACCGGGGAGCTGTTTTTT	CASSQFGQGAKTGELFF
TRBV5-1	TRBJ1-2	-	18	TRBD1	TGCGCCAGCAGCTTGTATCCGGGACAGGGGGCTTCGGACTATGGCTACACCTTC	CASSLYPGQGASDYGYTF
TRBV5-1	TRBJ2-5	-	16	-	TGCGCCAGCAGCTTGGAGGGCAGGGTGACGGGAGAGACCCAGTACTTC	CASSLEGRVTGETQYF